These 4 T cell receptor beta chains were all obtained from the same sample, sequenced in a study of T cells of healthy individuals. TCRdb independently ran MiXCR on the 5' RACE reads; one entry per CDR3 protein. The sample lists some 100,000 distinct CDR3 sequences, approximately 15% seen once, with 6% to 8% in the top ten. These receptors were taken from a human donor in good health.

The rearrangement joins TRBV20-1 to TRBJ2-5, with 11 bases aligning to TRBD2. The germline V gene encodes CDR1 DFQATT and CDR2 SNEGSKA (reference sequence). V shed 1 base and J 4 bases; nucleotides not matched to a gene: 11. CDR3 length: 17 amino acids. The CDR3: CSARVVLAGGRRETQYF. For the CDR3, the DNA is TGCAGTGCTAGAGTTGTATTAGCGGGGGGGCGGCGAGAGACCCAGTACTTC.

This clonotype turned up a few times. This chain links TRBV28 with TRBJ2-4; D gene ambiguous. The V end lost 5 bases, the J end lost 1 base, and 12 bases lay between the germline ends. Germline lookup yields CDR1 MDHEN and CDR2 SYDVKM. This CDR3 is built from 15 residues. The CDR3 region has the DNA TGTGCCAGCAGTCCCTCAGGTTCGGCCAAAAACATTCAGTACTTC. This sequence encodes CASSPSGSAKNIQYF.

This clonotype turned up a few times. The chain recombines TRBV12-3 or TRBV12-4 with TRBJ1-2; TRBD1 might be the D (5 bases). Trimming stripped 5 bases from V and 4 bases from J, with 14 bases between. This CDR3 contains 14 residues. The CDR3 DNA reads TGTGCCAGCAGTCCTAGGGGTCTTCGCTATGGCTACACCTTC. Its protein is CASSPRGLRYGYTF.

The rearrangement links TRBV6-6 to TRBJ1-2, with D possibly matching TRBD1 (5 bases). This CDR3 has 13 amino acids. The germline CDR1 and CDR2 sequences are MNHNY and SVGAGI (reference sequence). Trimming removed 8 bases at V and 6 bases at J, with 16 bases between. CDR3 loop: CASHEGSVDGYTF. The CDR3 nucleotides are TGTGCCAGCCACGAGGGGTCCGTGGATGGCTACACCTTC.